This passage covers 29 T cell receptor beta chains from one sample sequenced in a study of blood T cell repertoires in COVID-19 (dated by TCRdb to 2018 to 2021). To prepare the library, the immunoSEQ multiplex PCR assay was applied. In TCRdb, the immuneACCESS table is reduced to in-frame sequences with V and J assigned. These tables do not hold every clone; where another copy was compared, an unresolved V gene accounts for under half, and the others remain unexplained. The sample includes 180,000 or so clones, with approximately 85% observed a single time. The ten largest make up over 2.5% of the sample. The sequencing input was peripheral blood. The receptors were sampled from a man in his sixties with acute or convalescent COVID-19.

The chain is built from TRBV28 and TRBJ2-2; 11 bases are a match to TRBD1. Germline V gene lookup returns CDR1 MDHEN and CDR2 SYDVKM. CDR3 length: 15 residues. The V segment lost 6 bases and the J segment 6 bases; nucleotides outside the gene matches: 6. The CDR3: CASRPGTGGAGELFF. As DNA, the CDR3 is TGTGCCAGCAGACCCGGGACAGGGGGGGCCGGGGAGCTGTTTTTT. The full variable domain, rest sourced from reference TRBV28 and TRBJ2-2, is DVKVTQSSRYLVKRTGEKVFLECVQDMDHENMFWYRQDPGLGLRLIYFSYDVKMKEKGDIPEGYSVSREKKERFSLILESASTNQTSMYLCASRPGTGGAGELFFGEGSRLTVL.

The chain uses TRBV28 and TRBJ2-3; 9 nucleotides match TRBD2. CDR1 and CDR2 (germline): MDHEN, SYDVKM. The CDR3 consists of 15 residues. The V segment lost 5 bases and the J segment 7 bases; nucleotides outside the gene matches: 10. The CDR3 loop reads CASSLAGTLGHTQYF. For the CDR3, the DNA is TGTGCCAGCAGTCTAGCGGGAACCCTCGGCCATACGCAGTATTTT.

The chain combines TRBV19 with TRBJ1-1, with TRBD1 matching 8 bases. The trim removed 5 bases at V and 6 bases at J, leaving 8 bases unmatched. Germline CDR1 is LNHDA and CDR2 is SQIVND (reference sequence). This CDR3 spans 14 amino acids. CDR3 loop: CASSPDRARAEAFF. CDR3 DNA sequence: TGTGCCAGTAGTCCGGACAGGGCCCGGGCTGAAGCTTTCTTT.

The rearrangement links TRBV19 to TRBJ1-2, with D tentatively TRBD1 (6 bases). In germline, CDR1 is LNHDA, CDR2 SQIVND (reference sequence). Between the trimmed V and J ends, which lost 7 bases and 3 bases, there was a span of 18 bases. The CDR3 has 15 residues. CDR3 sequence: CASTGALGADYGYTF. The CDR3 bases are TGTGCCAGTACTGGGGCTTTGGGGGCCGACTATGGCTACACCTTC.

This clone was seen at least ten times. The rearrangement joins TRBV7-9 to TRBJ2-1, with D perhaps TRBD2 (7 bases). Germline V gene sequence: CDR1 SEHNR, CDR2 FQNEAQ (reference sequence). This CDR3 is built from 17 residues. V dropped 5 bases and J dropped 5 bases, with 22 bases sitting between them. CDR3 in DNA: TGTGCCAGCAGCCCCATCGAACGGACTAGGGGGGACAATGAGCAGTTCTTC. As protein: CASSPIERTRGDNEQFF.

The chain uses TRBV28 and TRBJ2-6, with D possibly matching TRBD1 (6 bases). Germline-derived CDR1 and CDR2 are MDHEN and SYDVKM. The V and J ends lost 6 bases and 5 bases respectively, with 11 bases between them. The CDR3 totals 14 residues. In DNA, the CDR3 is TGTGCCAGCAGCCCCCAGGGGAGGGCCAACGTCCTGACTTTC. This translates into CASSPQGRANVLTF.

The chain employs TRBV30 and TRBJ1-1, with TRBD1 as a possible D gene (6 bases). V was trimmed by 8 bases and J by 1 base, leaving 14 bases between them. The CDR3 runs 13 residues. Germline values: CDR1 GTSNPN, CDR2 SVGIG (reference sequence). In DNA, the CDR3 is TGTGCCGGTGCCCGGACAGAGAACACTGAAGCTTTCTTT. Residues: CAGARTENTEAFF. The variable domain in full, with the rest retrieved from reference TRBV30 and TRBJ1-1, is SQTIHQWPATLVQPVGSPLSLECTVEGTSNPNLYWYRQAAGRGLQLLFYSVGIGQISSEVPQNLSASRPQDRQFILSSKKLLLSDSGFYLCAGARTENTEAFFGQGTRLTVV.

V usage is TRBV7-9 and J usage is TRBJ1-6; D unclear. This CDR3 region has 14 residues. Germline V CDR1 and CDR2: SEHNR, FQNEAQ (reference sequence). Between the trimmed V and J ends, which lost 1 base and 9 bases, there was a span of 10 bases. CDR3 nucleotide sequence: TGTGCCAGCAGCTTAGGCCAAGAGGGTTCACCCCTCCACTTT. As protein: CASSLGQEGSPLHF. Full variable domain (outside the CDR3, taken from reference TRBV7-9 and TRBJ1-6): DTGVSQNPRHKITKRGQNVTFRCDPISEHNRLYWYRQTLGQGPEFLTYFQNEAQLEKSRLLSDRFSAERPKGSFSTLEIQRTEQGDSAMYLCASSLGQEGSPLHFGNGTRLTVT.

CDR3 amino acids: CASSPTGVYEQYF. As DNA, the CDR3 is TGTGCCAGCAGCCCGACAGGGGTCTACGAGCAGTACTTC. The chain has TRBV27 and TRBJ2-7, with 8 bases aligning to TRBD1. The CDR3 sequence is 13 residues long. Germline V gives CDR1 MNHEY, CDR2 SMNVEV (reference sequence). V shed 6 bases and J 3 bases; nucleotides not matched to a gene: 4.

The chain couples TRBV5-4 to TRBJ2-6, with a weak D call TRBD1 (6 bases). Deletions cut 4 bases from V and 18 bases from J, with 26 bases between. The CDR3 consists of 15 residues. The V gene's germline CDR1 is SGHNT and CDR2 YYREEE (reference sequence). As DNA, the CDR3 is TGTGCCAGCAGCCCCTCCACACAGGGTACGTTCGTTTCGACTTTC. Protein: CASSPSTQGTFVSTF. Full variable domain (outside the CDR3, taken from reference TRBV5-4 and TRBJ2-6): ETGVTQSPTHLIKTRGQQVTLRCSSQSGHNTVSWYQQALGQGPQFIFQYYREEENGRGNFPPRFSGLQFPNYSSELNVNALELDDSALYLCASSPSTQGTFVSTFGAGSRLTVL.

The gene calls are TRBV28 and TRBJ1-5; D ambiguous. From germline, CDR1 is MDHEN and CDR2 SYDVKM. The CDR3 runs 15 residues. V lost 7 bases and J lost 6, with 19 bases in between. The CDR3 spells CASTTLMGGVQPQHF. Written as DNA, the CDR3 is TGTGCCAGCACCACACTCATGGGAGGAGTTCAGCCCCAGCATTTT.

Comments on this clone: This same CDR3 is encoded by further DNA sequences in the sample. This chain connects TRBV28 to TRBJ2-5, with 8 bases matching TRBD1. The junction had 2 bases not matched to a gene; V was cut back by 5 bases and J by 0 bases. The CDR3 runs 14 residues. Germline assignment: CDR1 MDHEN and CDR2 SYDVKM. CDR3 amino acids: CASSPGQDQETQYF. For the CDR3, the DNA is TGTGCCAGCAGTCCGGGACAGGACCAAGAGACCCAGTACTTC.

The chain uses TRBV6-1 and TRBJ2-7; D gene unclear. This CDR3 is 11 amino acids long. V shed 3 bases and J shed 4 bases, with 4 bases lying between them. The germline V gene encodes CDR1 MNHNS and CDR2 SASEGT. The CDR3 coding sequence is TGTGCCAGCAGTGATTCGTACGAGCAGTACTTC. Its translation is CASSDSYEQYF.

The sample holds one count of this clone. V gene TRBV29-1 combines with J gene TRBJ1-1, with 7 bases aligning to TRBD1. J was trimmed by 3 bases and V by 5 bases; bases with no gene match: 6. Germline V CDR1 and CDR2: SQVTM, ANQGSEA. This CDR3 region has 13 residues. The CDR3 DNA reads TGCAGCGTTCGAGAGGGGGCGGACACTGAAGCTTTCTTT. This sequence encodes CSVREGADTEAFF.

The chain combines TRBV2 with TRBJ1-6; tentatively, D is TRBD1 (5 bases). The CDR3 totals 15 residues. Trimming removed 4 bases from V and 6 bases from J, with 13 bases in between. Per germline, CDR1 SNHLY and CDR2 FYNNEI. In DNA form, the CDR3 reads TGTGCCAGCAGTGGACGGGGGGGGAGTAATTCACCCCTCCACTTT. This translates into CASSGRGGSNSPLHF.

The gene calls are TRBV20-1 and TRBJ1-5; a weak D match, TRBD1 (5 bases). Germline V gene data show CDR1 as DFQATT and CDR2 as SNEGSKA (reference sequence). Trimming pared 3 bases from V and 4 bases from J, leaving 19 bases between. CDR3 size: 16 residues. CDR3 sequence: CSASEGGHPANQPQHF. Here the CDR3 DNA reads TGCAGTGCTAGTGAAGGTGGACACCCGGCGAATCAGCCCCAGCATTTT.

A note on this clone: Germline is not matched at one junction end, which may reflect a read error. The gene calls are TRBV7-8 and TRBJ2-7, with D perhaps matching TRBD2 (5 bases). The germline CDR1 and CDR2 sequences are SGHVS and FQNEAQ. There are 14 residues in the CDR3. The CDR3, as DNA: TGTGCCAGCAGCCTAGCCCCCGCGATGGACGAGCAGTACTTC. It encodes CASSLAPAMDEQYF.

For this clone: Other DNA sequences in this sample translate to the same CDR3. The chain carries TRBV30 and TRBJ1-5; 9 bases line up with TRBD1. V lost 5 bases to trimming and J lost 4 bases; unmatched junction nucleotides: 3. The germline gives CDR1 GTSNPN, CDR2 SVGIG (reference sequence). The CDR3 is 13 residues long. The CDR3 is CAWADRGNQPQHF. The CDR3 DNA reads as TGTGCCTGGGCCGACAGGGGGAATCAGCCCCAGCATTTT.

CDR3 amino acids: CAITTGDNSPLHF. CDR3 sequence (DNA): TGTGCCATCACGACAGGTGATAATTCACCCCTCCACTTT. This chain uses TRBV10-3 with TRBJ1-6; a weak D match, TRBD1 (6 bases). From germline, CDR1 is ENHRY and CDR2 SYGVKD. V was pared by 7 bases and J by 5 bases, with 9 bases between. The CDR3 extends over 13 amino acids.

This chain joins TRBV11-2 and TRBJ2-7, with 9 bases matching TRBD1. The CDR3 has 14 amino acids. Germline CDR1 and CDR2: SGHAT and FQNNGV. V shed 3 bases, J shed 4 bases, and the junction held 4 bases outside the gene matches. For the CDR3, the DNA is TGTGCCAGCAGCTTGGGACAGGGTGATTACGAGCAGTACTTC. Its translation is CASSLGQGDYEQYF.

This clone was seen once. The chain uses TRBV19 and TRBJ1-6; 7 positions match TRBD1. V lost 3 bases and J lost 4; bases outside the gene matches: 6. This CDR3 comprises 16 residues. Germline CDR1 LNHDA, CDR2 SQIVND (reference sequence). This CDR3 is CASSIEDRRYNSPLHF. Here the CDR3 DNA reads TGTGCCAGTAGTATTGAGGACAGGAGGTATAATTCACCCCTCCACTTT.

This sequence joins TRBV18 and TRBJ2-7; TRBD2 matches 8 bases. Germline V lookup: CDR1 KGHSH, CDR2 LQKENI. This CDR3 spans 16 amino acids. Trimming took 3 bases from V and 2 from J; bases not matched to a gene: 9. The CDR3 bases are TGTGCCAGCTCACCTGGACGGGCTAGCGGGCCCTACGAGCAGTACTTC. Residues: CASSPGRASGPYEQYF.

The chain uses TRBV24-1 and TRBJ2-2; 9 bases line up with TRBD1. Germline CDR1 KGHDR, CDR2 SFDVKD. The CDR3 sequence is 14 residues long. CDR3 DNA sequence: TGTGCTACGAGGGGGACAGGGAAAACCGGGGAGCTGTTTTTT. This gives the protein CATRGTGKTGELFF.

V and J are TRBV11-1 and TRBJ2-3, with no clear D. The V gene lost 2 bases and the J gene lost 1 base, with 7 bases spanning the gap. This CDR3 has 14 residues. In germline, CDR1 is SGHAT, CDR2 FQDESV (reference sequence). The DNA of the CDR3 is TGTGCCAGCAGCTTAAACTTTGGCACAGATACGCAGTATTTT. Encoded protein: CASSLNFGTDTQYF.

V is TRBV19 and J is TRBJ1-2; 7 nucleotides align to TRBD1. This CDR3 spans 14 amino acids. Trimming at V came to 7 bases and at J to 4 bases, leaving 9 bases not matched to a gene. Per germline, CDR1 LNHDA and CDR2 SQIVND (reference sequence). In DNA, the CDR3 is TGTGCCAGTAAGGAGACAGGGTATACCTATGGCTACACCTTC. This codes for CASKETGYTYGYTF.

CDR3 in amino acids: CASSSGHGYPSGRGEQYF. The CDR3 DNA sequence: TGTGCCAGCAGTTCGGGACATGGATACCCTAGCGGGAGAGGCGAGCAGTACTTC. The chain couples TRBV27 to TRBJ2-7; 10 bases agree with TRBD2. The ends lost 4 bases at V and 6 bases at J; junction bases unmatched: 18. Per germline, CDR1 MNHEY and CDR2 SMNVEV (reference sequence). The CDR3 contains 18 residues.

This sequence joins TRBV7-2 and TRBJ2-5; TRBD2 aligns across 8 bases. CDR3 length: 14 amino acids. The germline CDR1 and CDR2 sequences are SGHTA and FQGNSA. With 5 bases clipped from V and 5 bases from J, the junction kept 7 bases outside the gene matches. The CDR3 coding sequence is TGTGCCAGCAGCCCCGGACTAGCTGTTGAGACCCAGTACTTC. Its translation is CASSPGLAVETQYF.

The DNA of the CDR3 is TGTGCCAGTAGTATCGGGACAGGAACTGAAGCTTTCTTT. Translating it yields CASSIGTGTEAFF. The chain uses TRBV19 and TRBJ1-1; 8 bases align to TRBD1. CDR1 LNHDA and CDR2 SQIVND come from the germline V gene (reference sequence). This CDR3 is built from 13 residues. V was clipped by 3 bases and J by 5 bases; unmatched bases: 2.

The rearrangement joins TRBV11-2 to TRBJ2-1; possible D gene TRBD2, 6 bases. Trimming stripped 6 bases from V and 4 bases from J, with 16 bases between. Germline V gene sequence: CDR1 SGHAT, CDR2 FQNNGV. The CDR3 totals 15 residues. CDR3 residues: CASSPPGGKYNEQFF. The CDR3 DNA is TGTGCCAGCAGTCCCCCCGGCGGGAAATACAATGAGCAGTTCTTC.